The 15 T cell receptor beta chains reported below all come from one sample, sequenced in a study of technical replicates of blood from a handful of donors. TCRdb's table, derived via immunoSEQ multiplex PCR, lists solely in-frame clones and lacks some. Among tens of thousands of clones listed, around four fifths were seen once. The source material was PBMCs. The receptor source for this set is a human donor in good health. Some clones in this sample may be carry-over from other donors' samples.

The chain employs TRBV5-5 and TRBJ2-7; D is perhaps TRBD1 (5 bases). CDR1 is SGHKS and CDR2 is YYEKEE in the germline V gene (reference sequence). Between the trimmed V and J ends, which lost 0 bases and 2 bases, there was a span of 12 bases. CDR3 length: 15 amino acids. DNA of the CDR3: TGTGCCAGCAGCTTGGAGACAGTTAGTACCTACGAGCAGTACTTC. Amino acid sequence: CASSLETVSTYEQYF.

This clone was seen a handful of times. The CDR3 DNA reads TGCAGCGTTGAGACTAGCGGGGGGAGCTACGAGCAGTACTTC. The encoded protein is CSVETSGGSYEQYF. V gene TRBV29-1 combines with J gene TRBJ2-7; 13 positions match TRBD2. From germline, CDR1 is SQVTM and CDR2 ANQGSEA. The J segment lost 3 bases and the V segment lost 3 bases, leaving 2 bases of the junction unmatched. The CDR3 has 14 residues.

There are a few counts of this clone. J is TRBJ1-5 and V is TRBV7-8; a weak D match, TRBD1 (6 bases). This CDR3 contains 16 residues. Between the trimmed V and J ends, which lost 7 bases and 7 bases, there was a span of 23 bases. CDR1 and CDR2 from the germline V gene are SGHVS and FQNEAQ. CDR3 amino acids: CASIPTGFTSLQPQHF. The CDR3 DNA reads as TGTGCCAGCATTCCTACAGGGTTTACCTCCCTACAGCCCCAGCATTTT.

V gene TRBV27 combines with J gene TRBJ2-2; 10 positions agree with TRBD2. The CDR3 runs to 16 residues. The junction had 10 bases not matched to a gene; V was cut back by 5 bases and J by 7 bases. Germline V gene data show CDR1 as MNHEY and CDR2 as SMNVEV (reference sequence). CDR3 region: CASSRTKAGGFGELFF. CDR3 nucleotides: TGTGCCAGCAGTCGGACTAAAGCGGGAGGGTTCGGGGAGCTGTTTTTT.

V and J are TRBV2 and TRBJ1-2, with TRBD1 matching over 9 bases. CDR1 SNHLY and CDR2 FYNNEI come from the germline V gene. J gave up 8 bases and V 6 bases, and 7 bases lay outside the gene matches. The CDR3 spans 13 residues. CDR3 sequence (DNA): TGTGCCAGCAGCCGGGACAGGGAGAACGGCTACACCTTC. It yields the protein CASSRDRENGYTF.

The chain combines TRBV6-4 with TRBJ2-2; 11 nucleotides line up with TRBD2. Losses at the gene ends were 3 bases for V and 6 bases for J; bases not matched to a gene: 6. The length of the CDR3 is 16 residues. The germline V gene encodes CDR1 MRHNA and CDR2 SNTAGT. The DNA of the CDR3 is TGTGCCAGCAGTGAAGATAGCGGGGGGGCCGCCGGGGAGCTGTTTTTT. Protein product: CASSEDSGGAAGELFF.

The chain couples TRBV25-1 to TRBJ2-7, with D perhaps TRBD1 (5 bases). V was clipped by 4 bases and J by 0 bases, with 7 bases between them. The CDR3 is 13 amino acids. Germline CDR1 and CDR2: MGHDK and SYGVNS. The CDR3 is CASSVDTSYEQYF. CDR3 nucleotide sequence: TGTGCCAGCAGTGTGGACACCTCCTACGAGCAGTACTTC.

V usage is TRBV27 and J usage is TRBJ2-2; 9 bases agree with TRBD1. This CDR3 is 17 amino acids long. Looked up from germline, CDR1 is MNHEY and CDR2 is SMNVEV (reference sequence). The junction had 8 bases not matched to a gene; V was cut back by 2 bases and J by 4 bases. The CDR3 loop reads CASSLLLGTGSTGELFF. The DNA for the CDR3 is TGTGCCAGCAGTTTACTACTCGGGACAGGGTCCACCGGGGAGCTGTTTTTT.

This chain links TRBV6-1 with TRBJ1-1; D remains ambiguous. Germline CDR1 is MNHNS and CDR2 is SASEGT. The length of the CDR3 is 15 residues. Between the trimmed V and J ends, which lost 2 bases and 1 base, there was a span of 11 bases. CDR3 nucleotide sequence: TGTGCCAGCAGTGAACCCGCGCTCGCGAACACTGAAGCTTTCTTT. It is translated as CASSEPALANTEAFF.

V and J are TRBV6-1 and TRBJ2-7, with 9 bases that match TRBD1. CDR1 is MNHNS, CDR2 SASEGT, per germline. This CDR3 spans 13 amino acids. The V gene end was trimmed by 3 bases and the J gene end by 7 bases; junction bases not matched to a gene: 4. In DNA form, the CDR3 reads TGTGCCAGCAGTGATTGGACAGGGGATGAGCAGTACTTC. Encoded protein: CASSDWTGDEQYF.

With respect to this clone: Sequence at one end of the junction differs from germline and may be a read error. This chain connects TRBV15 to TRBJ2-5, with 8 bases fitting TRBD1. The J call may not be correct, given that the DNA end is closer to TRBJ2-7. The germline gives CDR1 LNHNV, CDR2 YYDKDF (reference sequence). The CDR3 contains 15 residues. The DNA for the CDR3 is TGTGTCACCAGCAGAGATCATGGGACAGGCTACGAGCAGTACTTC. Translation: CVTSRDHGTGYEQYF.

The chain employs TRBV13 and TRBJ2-7; D is possibly TRBD2 (5 bases). The CDR3 covers 15 residues. The V end lost 4 bases, the J end lost 2 bases, and 15 bases lay between the germline ends. In germline, CDR1 is PRHDT, CDR2 FYEKMQ (reference sequence). In nucleotides, the CDR3 is TGTGCCAGCAGCTCGCACCGGGATCCTACCTACGAGCAGTACTTC. It codes for CASSSHRDPTYEQYF.

The chain carries TRBV5-1 and TRBJ2-1, with D maybe TRBD2 (5 bases). V dropped 4 bases and J dropped 10 bases, with 27 bases sitting between them. The CDR3 sequence is 17 residues long. Germline-derived CDR1 and CDR2 are SGHRS and YFSETQ. The DNA of the CDR3 is TGCGCCAGCAGCACTAGGCTCAGCGGTGGTAATTCTTTGGAGCAGTTCTTC. Amino acid sequence: CASSTRLSGGNSLEQFF.

The table lists this clone with a few counts. CDR3 protein: CASSYSRLGNTEAFF. The DNA of the CDR3 is TGTGCCAGCAGTTACTCCAGGTTGGGGAACACTGAAGCTTTCTTT. This chain uses TRBV6-5 with TRBJ1-1; D remains unclear. Trimming removed 0 bases from V and 1 base from J, with 9 bases in between. The germline gives CDR1 MNHEY, CDR2 SVGAGI. This CDR3 is built from 15 residues.

The chain joins TRBV21-1 to TRBJ1-5. TRBV21-1 is a documented pseudogene. This CDR3 has 16 amino acids. The DNA for the CDR3 is TGTGCCAGCAGCAAAGAGAAGCCCCCCGCCTGTTTGCCCCAGCATTTT. It encodes CASSKEKPPACLPQHF.